This T cell receptor (beta chain) came from a study of OX40 agonist ivuxolimab in advanced cancers. Study details: Dose-escalation patients suffered from hepatocellular carcinoma, melanoma, renal cell or head and neck cancer. Of mixed ages from roughly 23 to 85 and averaging about 56 years, the group was approximately 84% male. Notes on the study in general: Expansion of clones was among the lowest in partial responders at 0.1-3.0 mg/kg.

This table comes from immunoSEQ multiplex PCR, and its TCRdb copy is limited to in-frame clones, with some not included. This sample yields roughly 54,000 clones, of which about 89% are seen a single time; approximately 1.5% belongs to the top ten. V shed 3 bases and J shed 7 bases, with 12 bases lying between them. CDR3 length: 13 residues. Germline CDR1 reads LNHDA; CDR2 reads SQIVND (reference sequence). A note on this clone: Its antigen is unidentified.

The chain combines TRBV19 with TRBJ1-2; maybe TRBD1 (5 bases). The sequence came from an adult with an advanced solid tumor such as melanoma, head and neck, liver or kidney cancer. Material: CD4+ or CD8+ T cells sorted from blood, obtained in a trial of the OX40 agonist ivuxolimab. The CDR3 is CASSIVQGGGYTF. The CDR3 DNA sequence: TGTGCCAGTAGTATTGTCCAGGGTGGTGGCTACACCTTC.